This T cell receptor beta chain was obtained from a study of blood T cell repertoires in COVID-19 (dated by TCRdb to 2018 to 2020). Turning to the overall study: Samples from collaborators originated in the United States, Italy and Spain and spanned both the acute and convalescent phases of COVID-19. Where available, HLA class I and class II types were taken from metadata supplied by the sample provider and were not determined by assay-based typing. The repertoires were made available in a free public database intended to serve as a resource for research on the immune response to SARS-CoV-2. Nearly every sample came with metadata listing a de-identified subject ID, COVID-19 status, age in years and sex. Samples came from the ongoing ImmuneRACE study (first 160 participants) plus 1,254 subjects from 6 global collaborators. Subjects who had been exposed to COVID-19, were actively infected with it, or had recovered from it provided the deeply sampled blood TCRbeta repertoires that made up the dataset. The prospective study material was composed of cDNA or gDNA derived from T cells, B-cell-depleted T cells, or PBMCs. Overall results and qualifications from the work: Clinical and demographic metadata were provided uncurated, with the amount varying by source and participant.

TCRbeta CDR3 regions were amplified from genomic DNA using the immunoSEQ Assay, a bias-controlled multiplex PCR. Per the original workflow: Within the assay, amplification of reference gene primers was used to estimate how many nucleated cells each sample contained. To quantify the absolute abundance of each unique TCRbeta CDR3 rearrangement, sequence reads were collapsed and filtered. For each sample, productive Simpson clonality was calculated as the square root of Simpson's diversity index over productive rearrangements. Not all clones reach the TCRdb copy of this immuneACCESS table, which keeps in-frame sequences only. Checked studies attribute under half of the gap to unresolved V genes and leave the rest unexplained. D and trimming come from the DNA, and the V and J calls and clone size come from that table. The sample contains 60,000 to 75,000 clones, about 85% of them found a single time. The top ten clonotypes cover around 3.9% of the sample.

A word on this clone: What antigen it recognizes has not been identified. Base-call qualities are not available, and no considerably larger clone is one nucleotide away.

Collaborating institutions collected whole blood in K2EDTA tubes following their own protocols. For TCRbeta analysis, collaborators shipped samples as frozen whole blood, isolated PBMCs, or DNA extracted from either of those sample types. The germline V gene encodes CDR1 MNHNY and CDR2 SVGAGI (reference sequence). The CDR3 contains 13 residues, cysteine and phenylalanine counted. CDR3 DNA is the only sequence kept; it has 39 bases, read in frame from the first base. Here V drops 9 bases and J drops 7 bases, and the junction holds 6 bases not matched to any gene. This clonotype was sampled from a man between 70 and 80 years old with active COVID-19. The V gene is TRBV6-6 and the J gene is TRBJ2-1; a stretch of 10 junction bases matches TRBD1. The material sequenced was peripheral blood. CDR3 protein: CASTGTGVNEQFF. At the DNA level, the sequence is TGTGCCAGTACCGGGACAGGGGTTAATGAGCAGTTCTTC.